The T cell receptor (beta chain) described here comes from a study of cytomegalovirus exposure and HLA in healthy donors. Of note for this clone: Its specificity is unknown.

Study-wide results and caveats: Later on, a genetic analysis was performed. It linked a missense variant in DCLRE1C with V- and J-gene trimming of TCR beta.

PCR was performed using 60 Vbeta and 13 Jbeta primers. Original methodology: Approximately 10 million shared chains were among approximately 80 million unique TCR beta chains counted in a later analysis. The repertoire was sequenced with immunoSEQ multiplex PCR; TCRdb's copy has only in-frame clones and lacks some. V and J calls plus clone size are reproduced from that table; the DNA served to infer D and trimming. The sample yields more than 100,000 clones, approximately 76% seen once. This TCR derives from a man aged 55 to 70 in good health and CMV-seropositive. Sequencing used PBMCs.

The CDR3 nucleotides read TGCGCCAGCAGCTTGGATCAGGGTAGCTATGGCTACACCTTC. It yields the protein CASSLDQGSYGYTF. The chain is built from TRBV5-1 and TRBJ1-2; TRBD1 is a possible D gene (5 bases). Germline lookup yields CDR1 SGHRS and CDR2 YFSETQ. This CDR3 has 14 residues. Trimming took 0 bases from V and 4 from J, leaving 10 bases between them.